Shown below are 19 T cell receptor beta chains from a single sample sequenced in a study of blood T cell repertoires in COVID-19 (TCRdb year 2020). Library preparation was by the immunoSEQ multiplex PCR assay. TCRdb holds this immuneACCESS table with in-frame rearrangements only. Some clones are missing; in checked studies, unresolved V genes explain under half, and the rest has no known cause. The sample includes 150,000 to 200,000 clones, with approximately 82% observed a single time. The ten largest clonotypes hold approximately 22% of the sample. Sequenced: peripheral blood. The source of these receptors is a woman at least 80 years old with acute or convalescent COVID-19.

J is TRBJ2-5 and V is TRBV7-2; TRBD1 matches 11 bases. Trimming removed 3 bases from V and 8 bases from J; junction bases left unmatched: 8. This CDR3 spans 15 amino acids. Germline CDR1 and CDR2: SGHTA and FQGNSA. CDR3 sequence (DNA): TGTGCCAGCAGCTTTAGGACGGGACAGGGGGTAACCCAGTACTTC. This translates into CASSFRTGQGVTQYF. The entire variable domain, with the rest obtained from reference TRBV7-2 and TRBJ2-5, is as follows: GAGVSQSPSNKVTEKGKDVELRCDPISGHTALYWYRQSLGQGLEFLIYFQGNSAPDKSGLPSDRFSAERTGGSVSTLTIQRTQQEDSAVYLCASSFRTGQGVTQYFGPGTRLLVL.

The CDR3 here is CASRFGGRNEAFF. In DNA form, the CDR3 reads TGTGCCAGTAGGTTCGGGGGGAGAAATGAAGCTTTCTTT. The chain combines TRBV19 with TRBJ1-1; a weak D match, TRBD1 (5 bases). Germline assignment: CDR1 LNHDA and CDR2 SQIVND (reference sequence). Trimming stripped 6 bases from V and 7 bases from J, with 15 bases between. This CDR3 comprises 13 residues.

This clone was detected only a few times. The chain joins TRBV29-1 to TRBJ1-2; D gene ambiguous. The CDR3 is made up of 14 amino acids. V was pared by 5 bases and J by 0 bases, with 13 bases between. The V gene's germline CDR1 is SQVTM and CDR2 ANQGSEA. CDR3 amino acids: CSVMSRGANYGYTF. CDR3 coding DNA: TGCAGCGTTATGAGTCGGGGAGCTAACTATGGCTACACCTTC. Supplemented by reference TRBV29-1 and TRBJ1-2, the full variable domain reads SAVISQKPSRDICQRGTSLTIQCQVDSQVTMMFWYRQQPGQSLTLIATANQGSEATYESGFVIDKFPISRPNLTFSTLTVSNMSPEDSSIYLCSVMSRGANYGYTFGSGTRLTVV.

The CDR3 loop reads CASSPGTGGGNTIYF. The CDR3 DNA follows: TGTGCCAGCTCACCAGGGACAGGGGGCGGAAACACCATATATTTT. The chain joins TRBV18 to TRBJ1-3; 12 bases map to TRBD1. Germline V lookup: CDR1 KGHSH, CDR2 LQKENI. The CDR3 extends over 15 amino acids. Trimming at V came to 2 bases and at J to 4 bases, leaving 0 bases not matched to a gene.

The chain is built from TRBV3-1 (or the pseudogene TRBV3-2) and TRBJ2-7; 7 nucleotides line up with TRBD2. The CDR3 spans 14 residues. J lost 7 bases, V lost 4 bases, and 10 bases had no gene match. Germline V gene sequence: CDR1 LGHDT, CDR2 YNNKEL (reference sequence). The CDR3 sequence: CASSPRTSPWEQYF. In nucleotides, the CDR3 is TGTGCCAGCAGCCCTCGGACTAGTCCGTGGGAGCAGTACTTC.

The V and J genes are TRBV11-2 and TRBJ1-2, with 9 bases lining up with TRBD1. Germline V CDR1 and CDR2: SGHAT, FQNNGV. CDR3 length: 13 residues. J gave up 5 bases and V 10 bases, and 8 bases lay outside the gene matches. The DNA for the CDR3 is TGTGCCAACACCCGGGACAGGGCATATGGCTACACCTTC. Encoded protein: CANTRDRAYGYTF.

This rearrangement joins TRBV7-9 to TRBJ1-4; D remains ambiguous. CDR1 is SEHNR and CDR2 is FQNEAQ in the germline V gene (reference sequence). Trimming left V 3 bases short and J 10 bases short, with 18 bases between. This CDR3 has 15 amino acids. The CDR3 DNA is TGTGCCAGCAGCTTCGTAAGGGAGTCAGACGGAAAACTGTTTTTT. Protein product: CASSFVRESDGKLFF.

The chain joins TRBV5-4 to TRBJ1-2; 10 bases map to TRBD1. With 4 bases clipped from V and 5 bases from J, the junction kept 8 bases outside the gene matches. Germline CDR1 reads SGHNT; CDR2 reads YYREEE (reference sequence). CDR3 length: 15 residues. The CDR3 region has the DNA TGTGCCAGCAGCCCGGGACAGGGGAAGGGATATGGCTACACCTTC. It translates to CASSPGQGKGYGYTF.

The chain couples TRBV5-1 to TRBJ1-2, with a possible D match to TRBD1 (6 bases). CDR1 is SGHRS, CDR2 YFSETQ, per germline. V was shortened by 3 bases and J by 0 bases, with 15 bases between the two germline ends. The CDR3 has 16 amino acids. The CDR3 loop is CASSSGQRIPNYGYTF. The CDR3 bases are TGCGCCAGCAGCTCTGGACAGCGCATTCCTAACTATGGCTACACCTTC.

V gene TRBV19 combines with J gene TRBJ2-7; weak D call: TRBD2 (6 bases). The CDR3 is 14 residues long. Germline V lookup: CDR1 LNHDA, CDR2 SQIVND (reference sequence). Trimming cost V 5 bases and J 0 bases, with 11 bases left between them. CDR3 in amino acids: CASSPRGTSYEQYF. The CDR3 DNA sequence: TGTGCCAGTAGTCCACGGGGGACCTCCTACGAGCAGTACTTC.

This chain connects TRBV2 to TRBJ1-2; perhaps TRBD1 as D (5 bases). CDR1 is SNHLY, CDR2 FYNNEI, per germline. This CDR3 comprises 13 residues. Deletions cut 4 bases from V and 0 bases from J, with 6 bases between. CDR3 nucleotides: TGTGCCAGCAGTGGACAGACTAACTATGGCTACACCTTC. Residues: CASSGQTNYGYTF. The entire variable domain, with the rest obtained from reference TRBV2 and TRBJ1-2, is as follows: EPEVTQTPSHQVTQMGQEVILRCVPISNHLYFYWYRQILGQKVEFLVSFYNNEISEKSEIFDDQFSVERPDGSNFTLKIRSTKLEDSAMYFCASSGQTNYGYTFGSGTRLTVV.

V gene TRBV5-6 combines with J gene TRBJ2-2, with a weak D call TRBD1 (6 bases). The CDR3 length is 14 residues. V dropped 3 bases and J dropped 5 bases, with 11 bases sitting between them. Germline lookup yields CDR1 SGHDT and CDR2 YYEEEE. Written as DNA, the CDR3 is TGTGCCAGCAGCTCGACAGGTCGGACCGGGGAGCTGTTTTTT. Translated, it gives CASSSTGRTGELFF. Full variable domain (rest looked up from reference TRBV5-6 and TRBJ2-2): DAGVTQSPTHLIKTRGQQVTLRCSPKSGHDTVSWYQQALGQGPQFIFQYYEEEERQRGNFPDRFSGHQFPNYSSELNVNALLLGDSALYLCASSSTGRTGELFFGEGSRLTVL.

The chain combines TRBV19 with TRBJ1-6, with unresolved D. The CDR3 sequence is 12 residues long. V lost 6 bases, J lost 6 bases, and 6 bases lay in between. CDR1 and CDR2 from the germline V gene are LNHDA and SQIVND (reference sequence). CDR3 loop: CASSPTNSPLHF. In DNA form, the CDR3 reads TGTGCCAGTAGCCCTACTAATTCACCCCTCCACTTT.

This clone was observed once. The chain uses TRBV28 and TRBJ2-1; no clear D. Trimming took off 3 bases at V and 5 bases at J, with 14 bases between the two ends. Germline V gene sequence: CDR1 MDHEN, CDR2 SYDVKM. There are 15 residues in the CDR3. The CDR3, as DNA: TGTGCCAGCAGTTTGACATCATCGTCCAACAATGAGCAGTTCTTC. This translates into CASSLTSSSNNEQFF. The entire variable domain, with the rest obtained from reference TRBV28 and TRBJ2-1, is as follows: DVKVTQSSRYLVKRTGEKVFLECVQDMDHENMFWYRQDPGLGLRLIYFSYDVKMKEKGDIPEGYSVSREKKERFSLILESASTNQTSMYLCASSLTSSSNNEQFFGPGTRLTVL.

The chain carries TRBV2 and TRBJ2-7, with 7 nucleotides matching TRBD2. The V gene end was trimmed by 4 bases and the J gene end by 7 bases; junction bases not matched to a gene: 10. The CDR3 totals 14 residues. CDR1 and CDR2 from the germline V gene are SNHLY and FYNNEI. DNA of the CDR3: TGTGCCAGCAGTGTCAACAGCGGGAAGGGAGAGCAGTACTTC. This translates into CASSVNSGKGEQYF.

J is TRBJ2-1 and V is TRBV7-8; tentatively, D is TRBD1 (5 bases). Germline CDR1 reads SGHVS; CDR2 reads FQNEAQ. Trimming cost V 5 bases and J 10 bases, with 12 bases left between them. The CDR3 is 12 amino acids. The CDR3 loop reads CASSPRQKEQFF. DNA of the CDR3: TGTGCCAGCAGCCCCCGACAGAAGGAGCAGTTCTTC.

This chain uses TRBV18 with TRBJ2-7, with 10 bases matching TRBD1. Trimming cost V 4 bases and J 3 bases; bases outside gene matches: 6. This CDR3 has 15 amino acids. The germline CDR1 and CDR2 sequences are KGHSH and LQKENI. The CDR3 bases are TGTGCCAGCTCACTCCGGGGACAGGGGCACTACGAGCAGTACTTC. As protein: CASSLRGQGHYEQYF.

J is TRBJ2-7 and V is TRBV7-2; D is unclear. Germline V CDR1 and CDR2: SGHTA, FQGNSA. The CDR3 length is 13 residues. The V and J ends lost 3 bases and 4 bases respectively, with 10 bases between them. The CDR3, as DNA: TGTGCCAGCAGCTTTGGGCTTTCATACGAGCAGTACTTC. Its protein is CASSFGLSYEQYF.

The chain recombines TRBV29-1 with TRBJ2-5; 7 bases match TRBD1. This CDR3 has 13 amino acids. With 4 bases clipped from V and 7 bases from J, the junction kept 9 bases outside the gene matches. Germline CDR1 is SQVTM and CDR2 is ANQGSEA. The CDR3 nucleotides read TGCAGCGTTGTAGGGGGCGGGTACGGGACCCAGTACTTC. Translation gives CSVVGGGYGTQYF.